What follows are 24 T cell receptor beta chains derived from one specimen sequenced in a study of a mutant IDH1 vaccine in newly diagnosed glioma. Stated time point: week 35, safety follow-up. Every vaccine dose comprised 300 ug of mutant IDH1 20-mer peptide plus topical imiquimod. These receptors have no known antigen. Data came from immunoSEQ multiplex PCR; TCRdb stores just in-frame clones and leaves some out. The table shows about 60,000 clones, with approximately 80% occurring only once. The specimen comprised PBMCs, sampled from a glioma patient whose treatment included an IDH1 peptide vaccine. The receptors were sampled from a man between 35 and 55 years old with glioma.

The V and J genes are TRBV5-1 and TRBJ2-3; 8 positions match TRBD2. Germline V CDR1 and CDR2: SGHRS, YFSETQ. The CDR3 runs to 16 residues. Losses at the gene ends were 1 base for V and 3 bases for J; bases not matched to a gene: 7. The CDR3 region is CASSLNGGVLTDTQYF. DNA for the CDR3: TGCGCCAGCAGCTTGAACGGGGGGGTTTTAACAGATACGCAGTATTTT.

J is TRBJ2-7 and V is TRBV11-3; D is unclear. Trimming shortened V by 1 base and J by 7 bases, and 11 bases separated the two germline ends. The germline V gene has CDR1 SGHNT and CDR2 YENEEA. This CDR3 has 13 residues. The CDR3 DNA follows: TGTGCCAGCAGCTTAGGGGCCACCGGAGAGCAGTACTTC. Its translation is CASSLGATGEQYF.

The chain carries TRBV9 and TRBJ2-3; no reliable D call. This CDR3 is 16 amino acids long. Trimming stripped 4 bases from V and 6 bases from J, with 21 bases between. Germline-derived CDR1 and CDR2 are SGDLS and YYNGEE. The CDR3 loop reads CASSTYDTLVLDTQYF. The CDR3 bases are TGTGCCAGCAGCACATACGACACCCTCGTGTTGGATACGCAGTATTTT.

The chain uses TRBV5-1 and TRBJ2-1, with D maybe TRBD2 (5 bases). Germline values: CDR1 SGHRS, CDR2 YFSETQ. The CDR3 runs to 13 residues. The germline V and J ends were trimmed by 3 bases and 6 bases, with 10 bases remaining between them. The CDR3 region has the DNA TGCGCCAGCAGCTCCGGGGTAATCAATGAGCAGTTCTTC. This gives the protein CASSSGVINEQFF.

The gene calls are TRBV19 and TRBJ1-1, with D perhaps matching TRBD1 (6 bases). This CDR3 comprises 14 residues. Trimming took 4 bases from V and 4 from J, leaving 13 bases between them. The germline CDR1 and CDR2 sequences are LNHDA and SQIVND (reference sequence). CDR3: CASSNFRGLTEAFF. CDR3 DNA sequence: TGTGCCAGTAGTAATTTTCGGGGGCTCACTGAAGCTTTCTTT.

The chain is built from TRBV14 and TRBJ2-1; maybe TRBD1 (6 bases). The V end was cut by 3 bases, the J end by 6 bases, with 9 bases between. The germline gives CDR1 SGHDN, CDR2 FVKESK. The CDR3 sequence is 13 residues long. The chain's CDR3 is CASSHRTANEQFF. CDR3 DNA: TGTGCCAGCAGCCACAGGACAGCCAATGAGCAGTTCTTC.

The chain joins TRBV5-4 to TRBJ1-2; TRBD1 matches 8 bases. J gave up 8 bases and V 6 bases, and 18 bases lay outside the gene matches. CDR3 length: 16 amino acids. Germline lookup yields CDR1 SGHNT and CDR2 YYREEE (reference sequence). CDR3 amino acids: CASTQGMAGGATGYTF. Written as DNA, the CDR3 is TGTGCCAGCACCCAGGGGATGGCAGGGGGCGCGACCGGCTACACCTTC.

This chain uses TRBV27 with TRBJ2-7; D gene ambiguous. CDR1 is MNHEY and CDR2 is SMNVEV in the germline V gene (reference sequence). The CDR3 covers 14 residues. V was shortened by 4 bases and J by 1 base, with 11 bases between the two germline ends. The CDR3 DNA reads TGTGCCAGCAGTTCTCCGGGCTATTCCTACGAGCAGTACTTC. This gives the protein CASSSPGYSYEQYF.

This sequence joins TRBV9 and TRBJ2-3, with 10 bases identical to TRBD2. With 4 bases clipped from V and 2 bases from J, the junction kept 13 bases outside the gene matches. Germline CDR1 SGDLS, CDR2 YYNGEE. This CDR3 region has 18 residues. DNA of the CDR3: TGTGCCAGCAGCCCCGGGGCTAGCGGGAGACCCGCCACAGATACGCAGTATTTT. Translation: CASSPGASGRPATDTQYF.

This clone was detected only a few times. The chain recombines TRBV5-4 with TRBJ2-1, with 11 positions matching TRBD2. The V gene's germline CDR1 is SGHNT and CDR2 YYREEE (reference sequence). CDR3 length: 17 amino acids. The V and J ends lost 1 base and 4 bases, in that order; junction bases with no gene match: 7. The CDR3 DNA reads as TGTGCCAGCAGCTTGAGTCTAAGGACTAGCGGGTACAATGAGCAGTTCTTC. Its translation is CASSLSLRTSGYNEQFF.

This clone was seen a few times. This CDR3 reads CASSQAGQGYYEQYF. CDR3 coding DNA: TGCGCCAGCAGCCAAGCCGGACAGGGGTACTACGAGCAGTACTTC. J is TRBJ2-7 and V is TRBV4-3, with TRBD1 matching 9 bases. The junction had 4 bases not matched to a gene; V was cut back by 1 base and J by 3 bases. Looked up from germline, CDR1 is LGHNA and CDR2 is YSLEER. The CDR3 sequence is 15 residues long.

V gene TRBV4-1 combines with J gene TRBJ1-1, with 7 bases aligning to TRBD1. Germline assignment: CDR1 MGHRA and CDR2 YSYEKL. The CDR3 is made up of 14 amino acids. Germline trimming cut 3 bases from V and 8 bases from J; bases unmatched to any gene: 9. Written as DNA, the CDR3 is TGCGCCAGCAGCCACCTACAGGGGAAACAGGAAGCTTTCTTT. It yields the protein CASSHLQGKQEAFF.

The CDR3 nucleotides read TGTGCCAGCAGCTTCGTGAGGGCCGGGGAGCTGTTTTTT. Protein product: CASSFVRAGELFF. The gene calls are TRBV5-6 and TRBJ2-2; TRBD2 might be the D (5 bases). The V and J ends lost 2 bases and 6 bases respectively, with 8 bases between them. Germline V lookup: CDR1 SGHDT, CDR2 YYEEEE. The CDR3 totals 13 residues.

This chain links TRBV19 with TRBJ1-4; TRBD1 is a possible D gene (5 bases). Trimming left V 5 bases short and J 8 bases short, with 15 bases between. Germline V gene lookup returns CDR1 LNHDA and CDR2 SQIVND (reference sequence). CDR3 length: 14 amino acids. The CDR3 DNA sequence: TGTGCCAGTAGTTTCGCAGGGTTGAGCGAAAAACTGTTTTTT. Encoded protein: CASSFAGLSEKLFF. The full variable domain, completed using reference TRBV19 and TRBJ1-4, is DGGITQSPKYLFRKEGQNVTLSCEQNLNHDAMYWYRQDPGQGLRLIYYSQIVNDFQKGDIAEGYSVSREKKESFPLTVTSAQKNPTAFYLCASSFAGLSEKLFFGSGTQLSVL.

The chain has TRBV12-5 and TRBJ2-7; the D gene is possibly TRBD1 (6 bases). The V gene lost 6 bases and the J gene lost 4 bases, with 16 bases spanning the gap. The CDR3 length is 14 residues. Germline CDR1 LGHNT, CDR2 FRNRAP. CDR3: CASGTGQPPYEQYF. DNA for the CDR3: TGTGCTAGTGGGACGGGACAACCTCCGTACGAGCAGTACTTC. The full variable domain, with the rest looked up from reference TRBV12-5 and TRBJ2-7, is DARVTQTPRHKVTEMGQEVTMRCQPILGHNTVFWYRQTMMQGLELLAYFRNRAPLDDSGMPKDRFSAEMPDATLATLKIQPSEPRDSAVYFCASGTGQPPYEQYFGPGTRLTVT.

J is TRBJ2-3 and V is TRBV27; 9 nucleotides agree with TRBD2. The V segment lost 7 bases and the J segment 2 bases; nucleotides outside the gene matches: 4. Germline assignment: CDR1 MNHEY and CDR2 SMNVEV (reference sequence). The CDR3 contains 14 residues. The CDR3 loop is CASKLAGNTDTQYF. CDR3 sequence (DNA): TGTGCCAGCAAGCTAGCGGGGAACACAGATACGCAGTATTTT.

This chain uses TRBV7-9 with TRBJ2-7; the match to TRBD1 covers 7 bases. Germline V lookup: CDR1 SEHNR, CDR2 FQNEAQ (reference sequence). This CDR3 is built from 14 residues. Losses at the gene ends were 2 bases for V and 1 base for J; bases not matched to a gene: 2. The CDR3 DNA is TGTGCCAGCAGCTTACCAGGGGGTTCCTACGAGCAGTACTTC. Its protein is CASSLPGGSYEQYF.

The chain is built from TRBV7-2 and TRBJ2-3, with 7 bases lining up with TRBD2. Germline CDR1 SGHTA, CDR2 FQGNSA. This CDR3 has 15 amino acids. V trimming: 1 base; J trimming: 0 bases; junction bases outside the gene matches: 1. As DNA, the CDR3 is TGTGCCAGCAGCTTAGACGGGGGGAGCACAGATACGCAGTATTTT. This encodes CASSLDGGSTDTQYF.

CDR3 protein: CASSQIAASSYNEQFF. CDR3 nucleotide sequence: TGCGCCAGCAGCCAGATAGCGGCTAGCTCCTACAATGAGCAGTTCTTC. V is TRBV4-3 and J is TRBJ2-1; TRBD2 is a possible D gene (6 bases). The CDR3 runs 16 residues. Germline V gene sequence: CDR1 LGHNA, CDR2 YSLEER. Trimming pared 3 bases from V and 0 bases from J, leaving 12 bases between.

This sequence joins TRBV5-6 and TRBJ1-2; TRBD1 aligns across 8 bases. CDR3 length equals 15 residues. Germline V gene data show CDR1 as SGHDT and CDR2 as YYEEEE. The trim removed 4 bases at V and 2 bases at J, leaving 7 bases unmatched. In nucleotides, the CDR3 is TGTGCCAGCAGCCCAATTGACAGGGGAAACTATGGCTACACCTTC. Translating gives CASSPIDRGNYGYTF.

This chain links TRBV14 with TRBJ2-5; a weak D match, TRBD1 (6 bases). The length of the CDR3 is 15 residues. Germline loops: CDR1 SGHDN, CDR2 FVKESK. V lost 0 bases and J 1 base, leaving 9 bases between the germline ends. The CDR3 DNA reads TGTGCCAGCAGCCAAGATTGGACAGTCCAAGAGACCCAGTACTTC. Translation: CASSQDWTVQETQYF. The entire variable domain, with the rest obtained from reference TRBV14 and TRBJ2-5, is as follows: EAGVTQFPSHSVIEKGQTVTLRCDPISGHDNLYWYRRVMGKEIKFLLHFVKESKQDESGMPNNRFLAERTGGTYSTLKVQPAELEDSGVYFCASSQDWTVQETQYFGPGTRLLVL.

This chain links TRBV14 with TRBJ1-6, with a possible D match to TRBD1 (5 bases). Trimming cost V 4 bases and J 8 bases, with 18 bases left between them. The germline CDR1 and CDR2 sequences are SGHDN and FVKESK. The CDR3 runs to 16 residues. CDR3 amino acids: CASSRVVWGGDSPLHF. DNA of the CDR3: TGTGCCAGCAGCCGAGTAGTATGGGGGGGAGATTCACCCCTCCACTTT.

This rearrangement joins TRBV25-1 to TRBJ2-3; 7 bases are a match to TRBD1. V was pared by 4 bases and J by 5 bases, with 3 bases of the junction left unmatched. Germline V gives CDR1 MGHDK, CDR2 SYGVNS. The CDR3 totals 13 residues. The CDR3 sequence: CASSGQGKDTQYF. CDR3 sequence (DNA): TGTGCCAGCAGTGGACAGGGTAAAGATACGCAGTATTTT.

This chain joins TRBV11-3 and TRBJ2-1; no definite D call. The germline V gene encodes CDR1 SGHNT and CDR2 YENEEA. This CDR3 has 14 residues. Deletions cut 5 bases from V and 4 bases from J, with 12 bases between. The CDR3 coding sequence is TGTGCCAGCAGCCCTCAACGTGGGTACAATGAGCAGTTCTTC. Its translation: CASSPQRGYNEQFF.